The subject of this entry is one T cell receptor beta chain. Antigen: not known. Libraries were prepared by immunoSEQ multiplex PCR; TCRdb keeps only in-frame clonotypes and omits some of them. This repertoire shows roughly 76,000 clones, about 84% found once; its top ten account for 7.5% to 9.5%. Per the germline V gene, CDR1 is SEHNR and CDR2 is FQNEAQ (reference sequence). This CDR3 has 16 amino acids. The ends lost 1 base at V and 5 bases at J; junction bases unmatched: 8. This sample was included in a study of cytotoxic CD8 clonotypes in ibrutinib-treated CLL. Turning to the study itself: Median treatment time before response sampling was eleven to twelve months, range 6 to 36.

General observations from the study: With treatment, public clonotypes, which were uncommon, either contracted or remained stable. T-cell clonality at baseline went above that of age-matched healthy donors and rose and fell with circulating CD8+ T-cell counts.

Material: PBMCs, obtained at disease progression, from a patient treated with ibrutinib. The TCR sequence derives from a human donor with chronic lymphocytic leukemia. The J gene is TRBJ1-5, the V gene TRBV7-9; 7 nucleotides align to TRBD1. The CDR3 is CASSLGGTASYQPQHF. The CDR3 DNA reads TGTGCCAGCAGCTTAGGGGGGACAGCTAGTTATCAGCCCCAGCATTTT.